This T cell receptor (beta chain) was profiled in a study of blood T cells in healthy people across ages. Germline V gene data show CDR1 as MNHNS and CDR2 as SASEGT. J lost 4 bases, V lost 7 bases, and 6 bases had no gene match. The CDR3 runs 15 residues. A sample-barcoded 5' primer and a J-beta primer mix were used in a second PCR of roughly 7 to 11 cycles. Tagging of each cDNA molecule was performed by a template-switch adaptor with 12 random nucleotides. Researchers report that each sample yielded at least 2.5 million CDR3-containing paired-end reads. Each CDR3 protein is one row after TCRdb ran MiXCR on the 5' RACE reads. Among about 640,000 distinct CDR3 sequences listed, around three fifths were seen once. Donors were healthy Caucasian individuals from Russia aged roughly 6 to 100. This clonotype was detected a few times.

The chain is built from TRBV6-1 and TRBJ2-1, with TRBD1 identical over 11 bases. Sequencing used blood. The receptor's source is a man aged 60-69 years in good health. This CDR3 is CASMKGQGDYNEQFF. The CDR3, as DNA: TGTGCCAGCATGAAGGGACAGGGGGATTACAATGAGCAGTTCTTC.